This entry concerns a single T cell receptor beta chain. The data derive from a study of blood T cell repertoires in COVID-19. In the study overall: PBMCs, B-cell-depleted T cells, or T cells provided the cDNA or gDNA that made up the material.

This CDR3 is built from 12 residues. Germline V gene lookup returns CDR1 SGHTS and CDR2 YDEGEE. Germline trimming cut 5 bases from V and 2 bases from J; bases unmatched to any gene: 1. Only in-frame clones appear in the TCRdb table, and some are missing; sequencing was by immunoSEQ multiplex PCR. The sample contains roughly 310,000 clones, roughly 88% of which appear only once. This clonotype was sampled from a woman aged 50 to 60 with active or convalescent COVID-19. The material sequenced was peripheral blood. The V gene is TRBV5-8, the J gene TRBJ2-7; 7 bases agree with TRBD1. CDR3 nucleotide sequence: TGTGCCAGCAGACAGGGGCCCTACGAGCAGTACTTC. Translated: CASRQGPYEQYF. Looking up the rest from reference TRBV5-8 and TRBJ2-7 gives the full variable domain: EAGVTQSPTHLIKTRGQQATLRCSPISGHTSVYWYQQALGLGLQFLLWYDEGEERNRGNFPPRFSGRQFPNYSSELNVNALELEDSALYLCASRQGPYEQYFGPGTRLTVT.